In its sample, the clone carrying this T cell receptor (beta chain) was seen a few times. The antigen remains unidentified. This CDR3 is 14 amino acids long. The V gene lost 5 bases and the J gene lost 6 bases, with 16 bases spanning the gap. This entry is derived from a study of T-cell reconstitution after alpha-beta-depleted transplantation in children. It was with unique molecular identifiers that the TCRbeta library was prepared. MiXCR was run by TCRdb on the PCR reads, yielding one entry per CDR3 protein. The table lists some 830,000 distinct CDR3 sequences, 15% to 20% of them singletons. General study points: Alpha-beta T cells present about two months after transplant were reported to originate from several hundred expanded graft clones. Once a year had passed after transplant, T-cell counts and diversity came mostly from newly produced T cells. The origin of high day-60 TCRbeta diversity in some patients lay in surviving recipient T cells and thymic progenitors.

The sample here was PBMCs, mostly from graft donor cells, taken 360 days after TCRalphabeta/CD19-depleted stem cell transplant. This clonotype originated in a male patient aged 5 to 17 who had a stem cell transplant for acute lymphoblastic leukemia, so the T cells may come from the graft donor. The chain couples TRBV12-3 or TRBV12-4 to TRBJ1-1, with unresolved D. The CDR3 is CASSITRRGSEAFF. The DNA of the CDR3 is TGTGCCAGCAGTATCACACGCCGTGGCTCTGAAGCTTTCTTT.